The 8 T cell receptor beta chains presented below share a single source sample, sequenced in a study of cytomegalovirus exposure and HLA in healthy donors. PCR used 60 Vbeta primers and 13 Jbeta primers. Clones were sequenced by immunoSEQ multiplex PCR, and TCRdb holds only the in-frame ones, with some missing. Here the sample spans around 100,000 clones, roughly 66% being singletons. The sample comprised PBMCs. The receptors stem from a woman in her forties or fifties in good health and CMV-seronegative.

The chain links TRBV2 to TRBJ1-4, with D uncertain. Trimming pared 5 bases from V and 0 bases from J, leaving 13 bases between. This CDR3 is 16 amino acids long. Per the germline V gene, CDR1 is SNHLY and CDR2 is FYNNEI. The CDR3 region has the DNA TGTGCCAGCAGTCCTCGGACTCTAGCAACTAATGAAAAACTGTTTTTT. Protein sequence: CASSPRTLATNEKLFF. The whole variable domain, filled in from reference TRBV2 and TRBJ1-4, reads EPEVTQTPSHQVTQMGQEVILRCVPISNHLYFYWYRQILGQKVEFLVSFYNNEISEKSEIFDDQFSVERPDGSNFTLKIRSTKLEDSAMYFCASSPRTLATNEKLFFGSGTQLSVL.

In this sample, this clone turned up once. The V and J genes are TRBV7-2 and TRBJ1-6, with 7 bases lining up with TRBD1. Germline V gene data show CDR1 as SGHTA and CDR2 as FQGNSA. V shed 5 bases, J shed 10 bases, and the junction held 17 bases outside the gene matches. CDR3 length equals 17 residues. This CDR3 reads CASSPLLGQVGQSPLHF. The CDR3 nucleotides are TGTGCCAGCAGCCCGCTCCTCGGACAGGTCGGTCAGTCACCCCTCCACTTT.

The chain has TRBV6-6 and TRBJ1-6, with D perhaps TRBD1 (5 bases). Per germline, CDR1 MNHNY and CDR2 SVGAGI (reference sequence). There are 15 residues in the CDR3. V lost 3 bases and J lost 2, with 8 bases in between. The CDR3: CASSYGGAYNSPLHF. CDR3 DNA sequence: TGTGCCAGCAGTTATGGGGGGGCCTATAATTCACCCCTCCACTTT.

The gene calls are TRBV25-1 and TRBJ2-1; TRBD2 matches at 10 bases. V trimming: 2 bases; J trimming: 5 bases; junction bases outside the gene matches: 6. From germline, CDR1 is MGHDK and CDR2 SYGVNS. The CDR3 has 16 residues. CDR3 sequence (DNA): TGTGCCAGCAGTGAACTAGCGGGAGATTTAAACAATGAGCAGTTCTTC. Translation gives CASSELAGDLNNEQFF.

Of note for this clone: The sample holds other DNA sequences that translate to the same CDR3. This chain connects TRBV18 to TRBJ1-1, with a possible D match to TRBD1 (6 bases). The CDR3 extends over 13 amino acids. Germline CDR1 is KGHSH and CDR2 is LQKENI. V lost 5 bases and J lost 1, with 8 bases in between. In DNA form, the CDR3 reads TGTGCCAGCTCATCGACAGGGAACACTGAAGCTTTCTTT. Translation gives CASSSTGNTEAFF. The full variable domain, rest sourced from reference TRBV18 and TRBJ1-1, is NAGVMQNPRHLVRRRGQEARLRCSPMKGHSHVYWYRQLPEEGLKFMVYLQKENIIDESGMPKERFSAEFPKEGPSILRIQQVVRGDSAAYFCASSSTGNTEAFFGQGTRLTVV.

The chain joins TRBV7-2 to TRBJ2-7; 7 bases fit TRBD2. Germline CDR1 reads SGHTA; CDR2 reads FQGNSA. This CDR3 has 16 amino acids. V was pared by 6 bases and J by 6 bases, with 17 bases of the junction left unmatched. The chain's CDR3 is CASREAGETTNREQYF. CDR3 bases: TGTGCCAGCAGGGAGGCGGGAGAGACTACCAACCGCGAGCAGTACTTC.

The gene calls are TRBV29-1 and TRBJ1-3; D uncertain. Between the trimmed V and J ends, which lost 8 bases and 3 bases, there was a span of 8 bases. CDR3 length: 11 residues. From germline, CDR1 is SQVTM and CDR2 ANQGSEA. CDR3 amino acids: CSCGHGNTIYF. CDR3 coding DNA: TGCAGCTGTGGGCATGGAAACACCATATATTTT.

The V and J genes are TRBV15 and TRBJ2-7; 9 bases map to TRBD1. The CDR3 length is 15 residues. V shed 1 base and J 4 bases; nucleotides not matched to a gene: 5. CDR1 is LNHNV, CDR2 YYDKDF, per germline (reference sequence). DNA of the CDR3: TGTGCCACCAGCAGAGGCACAGGGGGCGTGTACGAGCAGTACTTC. Translated, it gives CATSRGTGGVYEQYF.